This entry describes one T cell receptor beta chain. Its target is not known. These data come from a study of shared clonotypes between healthy human individuals. Regarding the study as a whole: Non-shared clonotypes displayed generation probabilities falling below those of clonotypes present in all four donors. It was expected that sequencing depth would affect clonotype sharing among donors. The naive CD4 repertoires of four donors were compared, and around 5% of clonotypes were shared.

Across several immunoSEQ plates, the genomic DNA of each subset was split evenly. Some clones are missing from TCRdb's copy, which holds only in-frame ones; the method was immunoSEQ multiplex PCR. Seen here are roughly 2.4 million clones, more than 90% observed once, and the top ten hold around 0.13%. The length of the CDR3 is 14 residues. The V end lost 7 bases, the J end lost 3 bases, and 12 bases lay between the germline ends. Germline V gene sequence: CDR1 MDHEN, CDR2 SYDVKM. The clonotype comes from a man between 18 and 35 years old in good health. The V call is TRBV28, the J call TRBJ2-2; perhaps TRBD1 as D (5 bases). Specimen: naive CD4+ T cells sorted from blood. Regarding subset: CD45RA+ positively selected. CDR3 loop: CASTRQPYTGELFF. In DNA form, the CDR3 reads TGTGCCAGCACCCGACAGCCTTACACCGGGGAGCTGTTTTTT.